The sequence of this T cell receptor (beta chain) was determined in a study of cytomegalovirus exposure and HLA in healthy donors (dated by TCRdb to the late 2010s). With regard to the full study: According to a later analysis, one platform produced both the approximately 110 validation repertoires and the approximately 600 repertoires of the first cohort. The aim of the study was to test whether cataloging public T cell receptors could identify signatures of past pathogen exposure. A separate validation cohort of about 110 different subjects was used in addition to the roughly 620-subject first cohort. To predict cytomegalovirus infection status, the study brought together high-throughput TCR immunosequencing, statistical association of individual TCRs with disease status, and machine learning. Broad study findings and their caveats: The validation cohort had no HLA typing available for a later analysis, so co-occurrence within that cohort was assessed over all 120 or so repertoires. In both the original and validation cohorts, the classifier was reported to diagnose cytomegalovirus status with high specificity and sensitivity. The study listed 170 or so TCR beta chains as associated with cytomegalovirus. The authors suggested that the approach could potentially be extended to other disease states and immunological phenotypes. Most TCR sequences were seen in very few donors, while some public TCRs were found in many individuals. In a later analysis, TCRs clustered in the first cohort were found to also tend to co-occur in the approximately 120 validation repertoires, with over 90% of cluster scores above 0. In vitro tests confirmed that three of the cytomegalovirus-associated TCR beta chains recognize cytomegalovirus antigens.

The donors belonged to the validation cohort of around 120 subjects, which was separate from the approximately 700-subject first cohort. The protocol used for the library was the immunoSEQ multiplex PCR assay. The study's processing was this. A statistical classification framework was built to diagnose cytomegalovirus status from the catalog of TCR beta chain sequences. Entries here come from immuneACCESS through TCRdb and include only in-frame sequences with V and J called. Some clones fail to appear in such tables; in the studies checked, an unresolved V gene covers under half of the shortfall, and the cause of the remainder is unknown. V and J calls and clone size follow that table, whereas D and trimming were derived from the DNA. In this sample the table shows tens of thousands of clones, just under 95% of which occur a single time. The ten most abundant clones make up roughly 3.2% of the sample.

From the germline V gene, CDR1 is MDHEN and CDR2 is SYDVKM. From the cysteine through the phenylalanine, the CDR3 covers 14 amino acids. Solely the CDR3 DNA is kept, with 42 bases framed from the first base. V loses 5 bases, J loses 9 bases, and the germline ends lie 14 bases apart. A remark on this clone: Its antigen target is currently unknown. The record has no base qualities; no much larger clone is one base away.

The chain joins TRBV28 to TRBJ1-6; TRBD1 could be the D gene, as 6 bases match. The TCR comes from a woman younger than 30 in good health and CMV-seropositive. Specimen: PBMCs. The DNA sequence is TGTGCCAGCAGTCCAGGGGATCGGCTTTCACCCCTCCACTTT. It encodes CASSPGDRLSPLHF.